The 11 T cell receptor beta chains below were found in one sample sequenced in a study of identifying expanded T cells in peripheral blood. Sequenced by immunoSEQ multiplex PCR; TCRdb stores in-frame clones only, minus some. The repertoire holds around 95,000 clones, 88% seen once, with just over 5.5% in the top ten. Sequences were obtained from blood. The origin of the receptors is a person aged 18 to 75 in good health.

The chain is built from TRBV19 and TRBJ1-1, with unresolved D. The V and J ends lost 7 bases and 0 bases respectively, with 15 bases between them. CDR1 is LNHDA, CDR2 SQIVND, per germline (reference sequence). This CDR3 contains 15 residues. In DNA, the CDR3 is TGTGCCAGTAAGTCAACAGACTTAATGAACACTGAAGCTTTCTTT. Translation gives CASKSTDLMNTEAFF.

The chain combines TRBV11-3 with TRBJ2-1; no definite D call. V was shortened by 4 bases and J by 0 bases, with 10 bases between the two germline ends. Germline CDR1 and CDR2: SGHNT and YENEEA. The CDR3 has 15 residues. In nucleotides, the CDR3 is TGTGCCAGCAGCTCTGGCGAAAGCTCCTACAATGAGCAGTTCTTC. Translation gives CASSSGESSYNEQFF.

The chain carries TRBV7-2 and TRBJ2-1; 7 nucleotides agree with TRBD1. V shed 4 bases, J shed 2 bases, and the junction held 11 bases outside the gene matches. CDR1 SGHTA and CDR2 FQGNSA come from the germline V gene. The CDR3 runs to 17 residues. CDR3 nucleotides: TGTGCCAGCAGCTGGCCTCCCGGGACAGCTACCTACAATGAGCAGTTCTTC. Protein product: CASSWPPGTATYNEQFF.

The V call is TRBV10-3, the J call TRBJ1-2; D is perhaps TRBD1 (6 bases). Trimming removed 4 bases from V and 3 bases from J, with 9 bases in between. Germline lookup yields CDR1 ENHRY and CDR2 SYGVKD. The CDR3 runs to 13 residues. In nucleotides, the CDR3 is TGTGCCATCAGTGGAGGGGGGTACTATGGCTACACCTTC. It is translated as CAISGGGYYGYTF.

The CDR3 here is CASSLMNTIYF. In DNA, the CDR3 is TGTGCCAGCAGCTTAATGAACACCATATATTTT. This chain uses TRBV7-8 with TRBJ1-3; D remains ambiguous. The germline gives CDR1 SGHVS, CDR2 FQNEAQ. This CDR3 is built from 11 residues. V lost 2 bases, J lost 7 bases, and 3 bases lay in between.

Written as DNA, the CDR3 is TGTGCCAGCAGTGAATATGCGGGGGGCAACGAAAAACTGTTTTTT. It specifies CASSEYAGGNEKLFF. The V gene is TRBV25-1, the J gene TRBJ1-4, with D perhaps matching TRBD1 (6 bases). V lost 0 bases and J lost 8, with 13 bases in between. Germline V lookup: CDR1 MGHDK, CDR2 SYGVNS. The CDR3 spans 15 residues.

The chain is built from TRBV2 and TRBJ2-1; TRBD2 agrees at 9 bases. J lost 4 bases, V lost 4 bases, and 5 bases had no gene match. CDR1 and CDR2 (germline): SNHLY, FYNNEI. The CDR3 has 15 residues. The CDR3 protein is CASSGERGVYNEQFF. CDR3 bases: TGTGCCAGCAGTGGGGAGCGGGGGGTATACAATGAGCAGTTCTTC.

Points on this clone: A far larger clone is a single base away, which makes a read error likely. The V and J genes are TRBV5-2 and TRBJ1-5. TRBV5-2 is recorded as a pseudogene. The CDR3 spans 14 residues. In DNA, the CDR3 is TGTGCCAGCACCCTGGACCTGGGCAATCAGCCCCAGCATTTT. Its translation is CASTLDLGNQPQHF.

The rearrangement links TRBV11-3 to TRBJ2-7; 7 positions match TRBD2. J was trimmed by 9 bases and V by 4 bases; bases with no gene match: 12. This CDR3 region has 14 residues. Germline assignment: CDR1 SGHNT and CDR2 YENEEA. The CDR3 bases are TGTGCCAGCAGCTCCACCTGGGAGGGGTCAGGGCAGTACTTC. It specifies CASSSTWEGSGQYF.

The V and J genes are TRBV6-5 and TRBJ2-3, with a weak D call TRBD1 (5 bases). Germline CDR1 and CDR2: MNHEY and SVGAGI. Trimming shortened V by 7 bases and J by 8 bases, and 13 bases separated the two germline ends. The CDR3 loop spans 12 amino acids. DNA of the CDR3: TGTGCCAGCACGTCAGGGTTGGGTACGCAGTATTTT. Protein product: CASTSGLGTQYF.

This clone was observed a single time. This chain connects TRBV7-7 to TRBJ1-4; D remains unclear. The V gene's germline CDR1 is SSHAT and CDR2 FNYEAQ (reference sequence). V was cut by 5 bases and J by 8 bases, with 18 bases left in between. The length of the CDR3 is 15 residues. This CDR3 is CASSKYLPPGEKLFF. The DNA for the CDR3 is TGTGCCAGCAGCAAGTACCTACCCCCCGGGGAAAAACTGTTTTTT.